This entry lists 20 T cell receptor beta chains sequenced from one sample in a study of CD8 T cells in Susac syndrome. With random hexamers, roughly 0.5 to 1 ug RNA was reverse transcribed. TCRdb re-called the immunoSEQ multiplex PCR reads through MiXCR, storing one row per CDR3 protein. The sample has some 95,000 distinct CDR3 sequences; 85% to 95% are singletons. The sample was CD8+ T cells from PBMCs. The receptors originated from a human donor in good health.

The chain combines TRBV12-5 with TRBJ1-4, with D unresolved. CDR1 is LGHNT, CDR2 FRNRAP, per germline. V dropped 3 bases and J dropped 0 bases, with 11 bases sitting between them. The CDR3 is 16 amino acids. The CDR3 is CASGFLSTATNEKLFF. Here the CDR3 DNA reads TGTGCTAGTGGTTTTCTATCGACGGCAACTAATGAAAAACTGTTTTTT.

The chain carries TRBV11-2 and TRBJ2-5; tentative D call: TRBD2 (6 bases). The CDR3 is 16 residues long. Germline CDR1 and CDR2: SGHAT and FQNNGV. V was cut by 4 bases and J by 3 bases, with 18 bases left in between. CDR3 DNA sequence: TGTGCCAGCAGCTCGTCGGGGCCCTGGGGGGAAGAGACCCAGTACTTC. It is translated as CASSSSGPWGEETQYF.

J is TRBJ2-7 and V is TRBV6-1, with D perhaps given as TRBD1 or TRBD2 (6 bases each). Germline V gene sequence: CDR1 MNHNS, CDR2 SASEGT. This CDR3 has 15 amino acids. V shed 3 bases and J shed 3 bases, with 15 bases lying between them. DNA for the CDR3: TGTGCCAGCAGTGATGGGGGGCCCCTACTCTACGAGCAGTACTTC. The encoded protein is CASSDGGPLLYEQYF.

The chain has TRBV4-2 and TRBJ2-7, with D unclear. This CDR3 is built from 15 residues. Germline V lookup: CDR1 LGHNA, CDR2 YNFKEQ. Trimming shortened V by 0 bases and J by 3 bases, and 12 bases separated the two germline ends. The CDR3 is CASSQEDGLIYEQYF. The CDR3 region has the DNA TGTGCCAGCAGCCAAGAGGACGGATTGATCTACGAGCAGTACTTC.

The gene calls are TRBV6-6 and TRBJ2-5, with a possible D match to TRBD1 (5 bases). V shed 4 bases and J shed 5 bases, with 11 bases lying between them. CDR1 is MNHNY and CDR2 is SVGAGI in the germline V gene (reference sequence). CDR3 length equals 13 residues. CDR3 DNA sequence: TGTGCCAGCAGTTTATTGGGGCGGGAGACCCAGTACTTC. Translation gives CASSLLGRETQYF.

This clonotype appeared a single time. The rearrangement joins TRBV5-1 to TRBJ2-3; tentatively, D is TRBD1 or TRBD2 (5 bases each). Germline V gene data show CDR1 as SGHRS and CDR2 as YFSETQ. The CDR3 is 15 residues long. The V end lost 4 bases, the J end lost 2 bases, and 14 bases lay between the germline ends. The CDR3 bases are TGCGCCAGCAGCGGATGGGACCTTTCCACAGATACGCAGTATTTT. Translated: CASSGWDLSTDTQYF. Full variable domain (outside the CDR3, taken from reference TRBV5-1 and TRBJ2-3): KAGVTQTPRYLIKTRGQQVTLSCSPISGHRSVSWYQQTPGQGLQFLFEYFSETQRNKGNFPGRFSGRQFSNSRSEMNVSTLELGDSALYLCASSGWDLSTDTQYFGPGTRLTVL.

V is TRBV18 and J is TRBJ2-5; 14 positions match TRBD2. The length of the CDR3 is 16 residues. Germline V gene lookup returns CDR1 KGHSH and CDR2 LQKENI. V trimming: 5 bases; J trimming: 3 bases; junction bases outside the gene matches: 5. CDR3 amino acids: CASSSTSGGAEETQYF. The CDR3 region has the DNA TGTGCCAGCTCATCGACTAGCGGGGGGGCCGAAGAGACCCAGTACTTC.

The sample holds a few counts of this clonotype. This chain connects TRBV13 to TRBJ2-7; D call uncertain. The V end was cut by 6 bases, the J end by 0 bases, with 6 bases between. CDR1 is PRHDT and CDR2 is FYEKMQ in the germline V gene (reference sequence). The CDR3 totals 12 residues. CDR3 protein: CASSSSSYEQYF. CDR3 DNA sequence: TGTGCCAGCAGTTCGAGCTCCTACGAGCAGTACTTC.

CDR3 protein: CASSSGRGNTEAFF. The CDR3 DNA follows: TGTGCCAGCAGCTCAGGACGTGGGAACACTGAAGCTTTCTTT. The rearrangement uses TRBV7-9 and TRBJ1-1; D unclear. The CDR3 has 14 amino acids. Germline V gives CDR1 SEHNR, CDR2 FQNEAQ (reference sequence). Trimming pared 4 bases from V and 1 base from J, leaving 10 bases between.

The J gene is TRBJ2-2, the V gene TRBV9; D perhaps matches TRBD2 (7 bases). Germline V CDR1 and CDR2: SGDLS, YYNGEE. Trimming left V 5 bases short and J 6 bases short, with 17 bases between. The CDR3 consists of 15 residues. The CDR3 here is CASSEGGAHAGELFF. CDR3 bases: TGTGCCAGCAGTGAAGGGGGGGCCCACGCCGGGGAGCTGTTTTTT.

The V call is TRBV7-3, the J call TRBJ2-7; no firm D call. Germline loops: CDR1 SGHTA, CDR2 FQGTGA. The CDR3 has 12 residues. Trimming cost V 0 bases and J 1 base, with 1 base left between them. DNA for the CDR3: TGTGCCAGCAGCTTAACTTCCTACGAGCAGTACTTC. Translation: CASSLTSYEQYF.

This chain joins TRBV4-2 and TRBJ1-1, with TRBD1 identical over 7 bases. CDR1 and CDR2 (germline): LGHNA, YNFKEQ. J lost 1 base, V lost 2 bases, and 13 bases had no gene match. CDR3 length: 18 amino acids. CDR3 nucleotide sequence: TGTGCCAGCAGCCAAAAGATTTGGCAGGGGGGTCGGAACACTGAAGCTTTCTTT. This codes for CASSQKIWQGGRNTEAFF.

The chain employs TRBV13 and TRBJ1-2; a possible D gene is TRBD1 (5 bases). V dropped 3 bases and J dropped 2 bases, with 7 bases sitting between them. Germline loops: CDR1 PRHDT, CDR2 FYEKMQ (reference sequence). This CDR3 has 13 residues. The CDR3 DNA follows: TGTGCCAGCAGCTTGCGGGGGAACTATGGCTACACCTTC. Residues: CASSLRGNYGYTF.

CDR3 region: CATSAGTSNQETQYF. The CDR3 nucleotides read TGTGCCACCAGTGCCGGGACTAGCAACCAAGAGACCCAGTACTTC. The chain carries TRBV24-1 and TRBJ2-5; TRBD2 matches 9 bases. V lost 5 bases to trimming and J lost 0 bases; unmatched junction nucleotides: 3. The CDR3 is 15 residues long. Germline CDR1 and CDR2: KGHDR and SFDVKD.

The rearrangement uses TRBV14 and TRBJ2-5; D call uncertain. The CDR3 totals 14 residues. Trimming shortened V by 1 base and J by 3 bases, and 9 bases separated the two germline ends. Germline V gene data show CDR1 as SGHDN and CDR2 as FVKESK. The CDR3 loop is CASSQGFWEETQYF. CDR3 bases: TGTGCCAGCAGCCAAGGATTTTGGGAAGAGACCCAGTACTTC.

The genes are TRBV29-1 and TRBJ2-7; 8 positions agree with TRBD1. The CDR3 contains 15 residues. The germline V gene has CDR1 SQVTM and CDR2 ANQGSEA. V lost 3 bases to trimming and J lost 3 bases; unmatched junction nucleotides: 10. The CDR3 reads CSVEVVDDRGYEQYF. DNA of the CDR3: TGCAGCGTTGAGGTGGTCGACGACAGGGGCTACGAGCAGTACTTC.

The gene calls are TRBV7-9 and TRBJ2-7; D gene uncertain. The CDR3 has 15 residues. Trimming pared 4 bases from V and 2 bases from J, leaving 15 bases between. Germline V gene sequence: CDR1 SEHNR, CDR2 FQNEAQ (reference sequence). In DNA form, the CDR3 reads TGTGCCAGCAGCTCGCCTACCCAGGTGGCCTACGAGCAGTACTTC. It translates to CASSSPTQVAYEQYF.

This clonotype was counted a few times. The rearrangement uses TRBV7-3 and TRBJ2-1, with a tentative D call TRBD1 (6 bases). CDR3 size: 14 residues. Germline V gene sequence: CDR1 SGHTA, CDR2 FQGTGA. V lost 6 bases and J 4 bases, leaving 13 bases between the germline ends. The CDR3 DNA sequence: TGTGCCAGCAGTACAGGGAACCCTTACAATGAGCAGTTCTTC. Its protein is CASSTGNPYNEQFF.

The V and J genes are TRBV4-1 and TRBJ2-4, with 8 bases matching TRBD1. V dropped 0 bases and J dropped 2; count of bases not matched to a gene: 6. The germline V gene has CDR1 MGHRA and CDR2 YSYEKL. CDR3 length: 17 amino acids. CDR3 DNA sequence: TGCGCCAGCAGCCAAGATCGGACAGGGTGGCCCAAAAACATTCAGTACTTC. This encodes CASSQDRTGWPKNIQYF.

The chain links TRBV5-6 to TRBJ2-7; TRBD1 or TRBD2 may be the D gene (6 bases each). CDR3 length: 15 amino acids. V lost 4 bases to trimming and J lost 2 bases, with 16 bases between them. CDR1 is SGHDT, CDR2 YYEEEE, per germline. This CDR3 reads CASSAGGPAPYEQYF. The DNA of the CDR3 is TGTGCCAGCAGCGCCGGGGGCCCAGCCCCCTACGAGCAGTACTTC.